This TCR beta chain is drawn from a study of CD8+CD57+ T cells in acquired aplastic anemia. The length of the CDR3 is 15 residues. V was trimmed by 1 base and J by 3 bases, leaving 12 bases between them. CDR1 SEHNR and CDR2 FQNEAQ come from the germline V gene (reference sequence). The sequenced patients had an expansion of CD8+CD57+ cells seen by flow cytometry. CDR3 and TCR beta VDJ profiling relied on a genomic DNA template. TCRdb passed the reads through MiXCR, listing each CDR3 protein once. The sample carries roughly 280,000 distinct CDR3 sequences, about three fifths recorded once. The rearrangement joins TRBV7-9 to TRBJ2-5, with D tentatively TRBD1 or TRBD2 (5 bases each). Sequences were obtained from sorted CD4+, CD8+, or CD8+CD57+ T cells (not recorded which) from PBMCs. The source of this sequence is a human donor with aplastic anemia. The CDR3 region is CASSLDPGPEETQYF. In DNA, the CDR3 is TGTGCCAGCAGCTTAGACCCGGGACCCGAAGAGACCCAGTACTTC. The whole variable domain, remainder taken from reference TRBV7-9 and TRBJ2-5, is DTGVSQNPRHKITKRGQNVTFRCDPISEHNRLYWYRQTLGQGPEFLTYFQNEAQLEKSRLLSDRFSAERPKGSFSTLEIQRTEQGDSAMYLCASSLDPGPEETQYFGPGTRLLVL.